This record concerns one T cell receptor beta chain sequence. Antigen: not known. The CDR3 is 14 amino acids. The germline CDR1 and CDR2 sequences are MNHEY and SVGAGI. The V end lost 2 bases, the J end lost 4 bases, and 11 bases lay between the germline ends. These data originate in a study of cytomegalovirus exposure and HLA in healthy donors. Study context: Earlier, 150 million to 200 million T cells were analyzed, and some 120 million unique TCR beta sequences were found among them.

Overall study results and limits: A missense variant in DCLRE1C was later tied to TCR beta V- and J-gene trimming.

The PCR contained 60 Vbeta and 13 Jbeta primers. Method: immunoSEQ multiplex PCR; TCRdb's copy keeps in-frame clones and lacks some. The sample holds some 240,000 clones; approximately 91% are singletons and the top ten take roughly 1.5%. The source of this sequence is a girl aged 2 to 10 in good health and CMV-seronegative. The rearrangement joins TRBV6-5 to TRBJ1-2; D may be TRBD1 (6 bases). The sample taken for sequencing was PBMCs. The CDR3 here is CASSYGGAGYGYTF. The CDR3 bases are TGTGCCAGCAGTTACGGGGGCGCCGGCTATGGCTACACCTTC.